These T cell receptor beta chains were read from a single sample in a study of shared clonotypes between healthy human individuals. Method: immunoSEQ multiplex PCR; TCRdb's copy keeps in-frame clones and lacks some. Of about 2 million clones in the sample, about 95% were seen once. The sequenced sample consisted of naive CD8+ T cells sorted from blood. Receptors originate from a man aged 18 to 29 in good health. CDR3s include the opening cysteine and the closing phenylalanine or tryptophan. Each record gives: CDR3 protein, CDR3 DNA, J gene, V gene, D gene, clone size. The D gene is left open where the match is weak. A row's size may be missing; if present it is once, few, many or a size class.

CDR3 protein: CASSQGGEETQYF
CDR3 DNA: TGCGCCAGCAGCCAGGGCGGAGAGGAGACCCAGTACTTC
J gene: TRBJ2-5
V gene: TRBV4-1
D gene: -
clone size: -

CDR3 protein: CASSGMATGNTNEQFF
CDR3 DNA: TGTGCCAGCAGCGGTATGGCTACCGGGAATACCAATGAGCAGTTCTTC
J gene: TRBJ2-1
V gene: TRBV6-4
D gene: -
clone size: -

CDR3 protein: CASSATGVQETQYF
CDR3 DNA: TGCGCCAGCAGCGCCACAGGGGTTCAAGAGACCCAGTACTTC
J gene: TRBJ2-5
V gene: TRBV9
D gene: TRBD1
clone size: -

CDR3 protein: CASSYYWDRASEQYF
CDR3 DNA: TGTGCCAGCAGCTACTACTGGGACAGGGCGAGTGAGCAGTACTTC
J gene: TRBJ2-7
V gene: TRBV5-5
D gene: TRBD1
clone size: -

CDR3 protein: CAWSLLGDEQFF
CDR3 DNA: TGTGCCTGGAGTCTACTAGGGGATGAGCAGTTCTTC
J gene: TRBJ2-1
V gene: TRBV30
D gene: -
clone size: -

CDR3 protein: CASSFQWEETQYF
CDR3 DNA: TGTGCCAGCAGTTTTCAGTGGGAAGAGACCCAGTACTTC
J gene: TRBJ2-5
V gene: TRBV28
D gene: -
clone size: -

CDR3 protein: CASSAPMGLAGIETDTQYF
CDR3 DNA: TGTGCCAGCAGCGCGCCTATGGGACTAGCGGGGATAGAAACAGATACGCAGTATTTT
J gene: TRBJ2-3
V gene: TRBV9
D gene: TRBD2
clone size: -

CDR3 protein: CASSSGTSGNAYEQYF
CDR3 DNA: TGTGCCAGCAGCTCCGGGACTAGCGGGAACGCTTACGAGCAGTACTTC
J gene: TRBJ2-7
V gene: TRBV7-2
D gene: TRBD2
clone size: -

CDR3 protein: CASISAGANVLTF
CDR3 DNA: TGTGCCAGCATCTCCGCTGGGGCCAACGTCCTGACTTTC
J gene: TRBJ2-6
V gene: TRBV5-4
D gene: -
clone size: -

CDR3 protein: CASSFGVRAYEQYF
CDR3 DNA: TGTGCCAGCAGTTTTGGGGTTCGGGCCTACGAGCAGTACTTC
J gene: TRBJ2-7
V gene: TRBV28
D gene: -
clone size: once

CDR3 protein: CASSSPGTGGEQYF
CDR3 DNA: TGTGCCAGCAGTTCTCCCGGGACAGGGGGCGAGCAGTACTTC
J gene: TRBJ2-7
V gene: TRBV6-5
D gene: TRBD1
clone size: -

CDR3 protein: CASSLVGGTGNTIYF
CDR3 DNA: TGCGCCAGCAGCCTTGTGGGGGGGACTGGAAACACCATATATTTT
J gene: TRBJ1-3
V gene: TRBV4-1
D gene: -
clone size: -

CDR3 protein: CASSLLGAGDGYTF
CDR3 DNA: TGTGCCAGCAGTTTGCTAGGGGCGGGGGATGGCTACACCTTC
J gene: TRBJ1-2
V gene: TRBV27
D gene: -
clone size: -

CDR3 protein: CAWSEGIAGVRGHEQFF
CDR3 DNA: TGTGCCTGGAGTGAGGGAATAGCGGGAGTTAGGGGTCATGAGCAGTTCTTC
J gene: TRBJ2-1
V gene: TRBV30
D gene: TRBD2
clone size: -

CDR3 protein: CASSLGEAPRGHF
CDR3 DNA: TGTGCCAGCAGCTTAGGAGAGGCGCCAAGGGGGCACTTT
J gene: TRBJ1-6
V gene: TRBV11-2
D gene: -
clone size: -

CDR3 protein: CASSVGEAGVFEQYF
CDR3 DNA: TGTGCCAGCAGCGTAGGGGAAGCGGGAGTCTTCGAGCAGTACTTC
J gene: TRBJ2-7
V gene: TRBV9
D gene: TRBD2
clone size: -

CDR3 protein: CASSPLAGAYEQYF
CDR3 DNA: TGTGCCAGCAGCCCACTAGCGGGCGCCTACGAGCAGTACTTC
J gene: TRBJ2-7
V gene: TRBV7-2
D gene: TRBD2
clone size: -

CDR3 protein: CASSLTLGGQPQHF
CDR3 DNA: TGTGCCAGCAGCTTAACGCTGGGCGGGCAGCCCCAGCATTTT
J gene: TRBJ1-5
V gene: TRBV7-9
D gene: -
clone size: -

CDR3 protein: CATWTGGKYEQYF
CDR3 DNA: TGTGCCACCTGGACAGGGGGAAAATACGAGCAGTACTTC
J gene: TRBJ2-7
V gene: TRBV28
D gene: TRBD1
clone size: -

CDR3 protein: CASSLVGSGNDNEQFF
CDR3 DNA: TGTGCCAGCAGCTTAGTAGGTAGCGGAAATGACAATGAGCAGTTCTTC
J gene: TRBJ2-1
V gene: TRBV11-2
D gene: -
clone size: -

CDR3 protein: CASSLEGYQPQHF
CDR3 DNA: TGTGCCAGCAGTTTAGAGGGTTATCAGCCCCAGCATTTT
J gene: TRBJ1-5
V gene: TRBV28
D gene: -
clone size: -

CDR3 protein: CASSDRDGRPYEQYF
CDR3 DNA: TGTGCCAGCAGTGACCGGGACGGGAGGCCCTACGAGCAGTACTTC
J gene: TRBJ2-7
V gene: TRBV27
D gene: TRBD2
clone size: -

CDR3 protein: CASNTQGYEQYF
CDR3 DNA: TGTGCCAGCAACACACAGGGTTACGAGCAGTACTTC
J gene: TRBJ2-7
V gene: TRBV2
D gene: -
clone size: -

CDR3 protein: CASNPRRGLYNEQFF
CDR3 DNA: TGCGCCAGCAACCCGCGAAGGGGGCTCTACAATGAGCAGTTCTTC
J gene: TRBJ2-1
V gene: TRBV10-1
D gene: TRBD1
clone size: -

CDR3 protein: CASSLGQGAWGYTF
CDR3 DNA: TGTGCCAGCAGCTTGGGACAGGGGGCTTGGGGCTACACCTTC
J gene: TRBJ1-2
V gene: TRBV5-4
D gene: TRBD1
clone size: -

CDR3 protein: CSVDGGQGYEQYF
CDR3 DNA: TGCAGCGTTGACGGGGGTCAGGGGTACGAGCAGTACTTC
J gene: TRBJ2-7
V gene: TRBV29-1
D gene: -
clone size: -

CDR3 protein: CASSLDPGVRSPLHF
CDR3 DNA: TGTGCCAGCAGCTTAGACCCAGGGGTGAGATCACCCCTCCACTTT
J gene: TRBJ1-6
V gene: TRBV7-3
D gene: -
clone size: -

CDR3 protein: CASSKALRERLEQFF
CDR3 DNA: TGTGCCAGCAGCAAAGCGCTCAGGGAAAGACTTGAGCAGTTCTTC
J gene: TRBJ2-1
V gene: TRBV21-1
D gene: -
clone size: -

CDR3 protein: CASSILDGGDVNQPQHF
CDR3 DNA: TGTGCCAGTAGTATCCTGGACGGGGGGGATGTCAATCAGCCCCAGCATTTT
J gene: TRBJ1-5
V gene: TRBV19
D gene: -
clone size: -

CDR3 protein: CASSYGEGRAYEQYF
CDR3 DNA: TGTGCCAGCAGTTACGGAGAGGGACGGGCCTACGAGCAGTACTTC
J gene: TRBJ2-7
V gene: TRBV6-6
D gene: -
clone size: -

CDR3 protein: CASRLAGGTYEQYF
CDR3 DNA: TGTGCCAGCAGGCTAGCGGGAGGGACCTACGAGCAGTACTTC
J gene: TRBJ2-7
V gene: TRBV6-5
D gene: TRBD2
clone size: -

CDR3 protein: CAWRIGANVLTF
CDR3 DNA: TGTGCCTGGAGGATCGGGGCCAACGTCCTGACTTTC
J gene: TRBJ2-6
V gene: TRBV30
D gene: -
clone size: -

CDR3 protein: CASSPGGRTNYGYTF
CDR3 DNA: TGTGCCAGCAGCCCCGGAGGCAGGACTAACTATGGCTACACCTTC
J gene: TRBJ1-2
V gene: TRBV7-8
D gene: -
clone size: -

CDR3 protein: CASSFRQGLNEQYF
CDR3 DNA: TGTGCCAGCAGCTTCAGACAGGGTTTGAACGAGCAGTACTTC
J gene: TRBJ2-7
V gene: TRBV5-6
D gene: TRBD1
clone size: -

CDR3 protein: CASSHEQANEQFF
CDR3 DNA: TGCGCCAGCAGCCATGAACAGGCGAATGAGCAGTTCTTC
J gene: TRBJ2-1
V gene: TRBV4-1
D gene: -
clone size: once

CDR3 protein: CASSQGRNTEAFF
CDR3 DNA: TGTGCCAGCAGCCAAGGTAGGAACACTGAAGCTTTCTTT
J gene: TRBJ1-1
V gene: TRBV4-2
D gene: -
clone size: -

CDR3 protein: CASSVGGGTAEAFF
CDR3 DNA: TGTGCCAGCAGCGTAGGAGGGGGGACAGCTGAAGCTTTCTTT
J gene: TRBJ1-1
V gene: TRBV9
D gene: TRBD1
clone size: -

CDR3 protein: CASSLDGRSGETQYF
CDR3 DNA: TGTGCCAGCAGCCTCGACGGACGGTCCGGGGAGACCCAGTACTTC
J gene: TRBJ2-5
V gene: TRBV7-3
D gene: -
clone size: -

CDR3 protein: CASSQDGTDGNTIYF
CDR3 DNA: TGCGCCAGCAGCCAAGATGGGACAGATGGAAACACCATATATTTT
J gene: TRBJ1-3
V gene: TRBV4-1
D gene: TRBD1
clone size: -

CDR3 protein: CASSLHINSYEQYF
CDR3 DNA: TGCGCCAGCAGCCTGCACATAAACTCCTACGAGCAGTACTTC
J gene: TRBJ2-7
V gene: TRBV4-1
D gene: -
clone size: -

CDR3 protein: CASSSQTDTQYF
CDR3 DNA: TGTGCCAGCAGTTCTCAGACAGATACGCAGTATTTT
J gene: TRBJ2-3
V gene: TRBV27
D gene: -
clone size: -

CDR3 protein: CASSLDGQGVAQHF
CDR3 DNA: TGTGCCAGCAGCTTGGATGGACAGGGGGTTGCCCAGCATTTT
J gene: TRBJ1-5
V gene: TRBV5-8
D gene: TRBD1
clone size: -

CDR3 protein: CASNPTGISAEQYF
CDR3 DNA: TGTGCCAGTAATCCGACAGGGATTAGCGCCGAGCAGTACTTC
J gene: TRBJ2-7
V gene: TRBV19
D gene: TRBD1
clone size: -

CDR3 protein: CASSVSSGEQFF
CDR3 DNA: TGTGCCAGCAGCGTATCCAGTGGAGAGCAGTTCTTC
J gene: TRBJ2-1
V gene: TRBV9
D gene: -
clone size: -

CDR3 protein: CAWGEGGYEQYF
CDR3 DNA: TGTGCCTGGGGGGAAGGGGGCTACGAGCAGTACTTC
J gene: TRBJ2-7
V gene: TRBV30
D gene: -
clone size: -

CDR3 protein: CASSLPIRGWENTEAFF
CDR3 DNA: TGTGCCAGCAGCCTCCCCATCAGGGGGTGGGAGAACACTGAAGCTTTCTTT
J gene: TRBJ1-1
V gene: TRBV7-9
D gene: TRBD1
clone size: -

CDR3 protein: CASREKRGARNTGELFF
CDR3 DNA: TGCGCCAGCAGGGAGAAACGGGGGGCGAGGAACACCGGGGAGCTGTTTTTT
J gene: TRBJ2-2
V gene: TRBV10-2
D gene: -
clone size: -

CDR3 protein: CASRIGQGYGYTF
CDR3 DNA: TGTGCCAGCAGAATCGGACAGGGCTATGGCTACACCTTC
J gene: TRBJ1-2
V gene: TRBV28
D gene: TRBD1
clone size: once

CDR3 protein: CATSTRDRGFYGYTF
CDR3 DNA: TGTGCCACCAGCACAAGGGACAGGGGCTTCTATGGCTACACCTTC
J gene: TRBJ1-2
V gene: TRBV15
D gene: TRBD1
clone size: -

CDR3 protein: CASSLWQGGPQARQFF
CDR3 DNA: TGTGCCAGCAGTTTATGGCAGGGGGGACCTCAGGCACGGCAGTTCTTC
J gene: TRBJ2-1
V gene: TRBV27
D gene: -
clone size: -

CDR3 protein: CASSTRSGLAGDHEQYF
CDR3 DNA: TGTGCCAGCAGCACCCGATCTGGACTAGCGGGAGACCACGAGCAGTACTTC
J gene: TRBJ2-7
V gene: TRBV11-2
D gene: TRBD2
clone size: -

CDR3 protein: CASSIDLEVPGRTDTQYF
CDR3 DNA: TGTGCCAGTAGTATAGATTTGGAGGTGCCCGGGCGCACAGATACGCAGTATTTT
J gene: TRBJ2-3
V gene: TRBV19
D gene: -
clone size: -

CDR3 protein: CAWSPGTLGINTEAFF
CDR3 DNA: TGTGCCTGGAGTCCTGGGACGTTGGGGATTAACACTGAAGCTTTCTTT
J gene: TRBJ1-1
V gene: TRBV30
D gene: -
clone size: once

CDR3 protein: CASRDRGPSYEQYF
CDR3 DNA: TGTGCCAGCCGGGACAGGGGGCCCTCCTACGAGCAGTACTTC
J gene: TRBJ2-7
V gene: TRBV6-1
D gene: TRBD1
clone size: -

CDR3 protein: CAWSEGAEAFF
CDR3 DNA: TGTGCCTGGAGTGAAGGCGCTGAAGCTTTCTTT
J gene: TRBJ1-1
V gene: TRBV30
D gene: -
clone size: -

CDR3 protein: CASTNEGVYPGELFF
CDR3 DNA: TGTGCCAGCACCAATGAGGGGGTATACCCCGGGGAGCTGTTTTTT
J gene: TRBJ2-2
V gene: TRBV7-9
D gene: -
clone size: -

CDR3 protein: CASSMTGGLYEQYF
CDR3 DNA: TGTGCCAGCAGTATGACAGGGGGCCTTTACGAGCAGTACTTC
J gene: TRBJ2-7
V gene: TRBV27
D gene: TRBD1
clone size: -

CDR3 protein: CASSLNLVNNEQFF
CDR3 DNA: TGTGCCAGCAGCCTTAATCTTGTCAACAATGAGCAGTTCTTC
J gene: TRBJ2-1
V gene: TRBV7-6
D gene: -
clone size: -

CDR3 protein: CASSWDRAYNEQFF
CDR3 DNA: TGTGCCAGCAGCTGGGACAGAGCCTACAATGAGCAGTTCTTC
J gene: TRBJ2-1
V gene: TRBV5-6
D gene: TRBD1
clone size: -